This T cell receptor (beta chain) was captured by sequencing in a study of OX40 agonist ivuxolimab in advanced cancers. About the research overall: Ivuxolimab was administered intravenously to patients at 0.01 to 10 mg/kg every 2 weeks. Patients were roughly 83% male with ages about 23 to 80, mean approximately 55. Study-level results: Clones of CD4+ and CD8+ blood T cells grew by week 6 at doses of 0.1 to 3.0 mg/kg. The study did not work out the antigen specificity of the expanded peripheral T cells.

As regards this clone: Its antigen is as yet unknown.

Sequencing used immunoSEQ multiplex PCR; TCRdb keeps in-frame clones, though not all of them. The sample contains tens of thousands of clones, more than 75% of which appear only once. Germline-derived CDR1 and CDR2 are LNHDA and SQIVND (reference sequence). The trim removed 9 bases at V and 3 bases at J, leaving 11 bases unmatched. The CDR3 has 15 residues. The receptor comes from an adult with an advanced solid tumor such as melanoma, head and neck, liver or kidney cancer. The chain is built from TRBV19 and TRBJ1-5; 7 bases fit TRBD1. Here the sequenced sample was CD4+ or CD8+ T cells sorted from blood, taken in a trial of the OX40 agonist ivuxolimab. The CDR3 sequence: CASGGTASFNQPQHF. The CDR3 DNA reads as TGTGCCAGCGGGGGGACAGCCTCATTCAATCAGCCCCAGCATTTT.